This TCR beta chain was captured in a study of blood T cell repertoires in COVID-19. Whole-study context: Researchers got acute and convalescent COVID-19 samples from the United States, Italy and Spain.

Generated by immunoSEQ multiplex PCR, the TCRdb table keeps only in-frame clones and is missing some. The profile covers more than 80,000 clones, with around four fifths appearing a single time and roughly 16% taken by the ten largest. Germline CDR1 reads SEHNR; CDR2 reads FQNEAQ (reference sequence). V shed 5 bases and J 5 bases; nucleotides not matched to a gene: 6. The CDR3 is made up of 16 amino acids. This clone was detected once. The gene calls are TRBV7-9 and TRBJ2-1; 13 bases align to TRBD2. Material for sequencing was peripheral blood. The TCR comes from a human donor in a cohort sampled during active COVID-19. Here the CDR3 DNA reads TGTGCCAGCAGCCGCCTCGGGACTAGCGGGGACAATGAGCAGTTCTTC. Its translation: CASSRLGTSGDNEQFF.